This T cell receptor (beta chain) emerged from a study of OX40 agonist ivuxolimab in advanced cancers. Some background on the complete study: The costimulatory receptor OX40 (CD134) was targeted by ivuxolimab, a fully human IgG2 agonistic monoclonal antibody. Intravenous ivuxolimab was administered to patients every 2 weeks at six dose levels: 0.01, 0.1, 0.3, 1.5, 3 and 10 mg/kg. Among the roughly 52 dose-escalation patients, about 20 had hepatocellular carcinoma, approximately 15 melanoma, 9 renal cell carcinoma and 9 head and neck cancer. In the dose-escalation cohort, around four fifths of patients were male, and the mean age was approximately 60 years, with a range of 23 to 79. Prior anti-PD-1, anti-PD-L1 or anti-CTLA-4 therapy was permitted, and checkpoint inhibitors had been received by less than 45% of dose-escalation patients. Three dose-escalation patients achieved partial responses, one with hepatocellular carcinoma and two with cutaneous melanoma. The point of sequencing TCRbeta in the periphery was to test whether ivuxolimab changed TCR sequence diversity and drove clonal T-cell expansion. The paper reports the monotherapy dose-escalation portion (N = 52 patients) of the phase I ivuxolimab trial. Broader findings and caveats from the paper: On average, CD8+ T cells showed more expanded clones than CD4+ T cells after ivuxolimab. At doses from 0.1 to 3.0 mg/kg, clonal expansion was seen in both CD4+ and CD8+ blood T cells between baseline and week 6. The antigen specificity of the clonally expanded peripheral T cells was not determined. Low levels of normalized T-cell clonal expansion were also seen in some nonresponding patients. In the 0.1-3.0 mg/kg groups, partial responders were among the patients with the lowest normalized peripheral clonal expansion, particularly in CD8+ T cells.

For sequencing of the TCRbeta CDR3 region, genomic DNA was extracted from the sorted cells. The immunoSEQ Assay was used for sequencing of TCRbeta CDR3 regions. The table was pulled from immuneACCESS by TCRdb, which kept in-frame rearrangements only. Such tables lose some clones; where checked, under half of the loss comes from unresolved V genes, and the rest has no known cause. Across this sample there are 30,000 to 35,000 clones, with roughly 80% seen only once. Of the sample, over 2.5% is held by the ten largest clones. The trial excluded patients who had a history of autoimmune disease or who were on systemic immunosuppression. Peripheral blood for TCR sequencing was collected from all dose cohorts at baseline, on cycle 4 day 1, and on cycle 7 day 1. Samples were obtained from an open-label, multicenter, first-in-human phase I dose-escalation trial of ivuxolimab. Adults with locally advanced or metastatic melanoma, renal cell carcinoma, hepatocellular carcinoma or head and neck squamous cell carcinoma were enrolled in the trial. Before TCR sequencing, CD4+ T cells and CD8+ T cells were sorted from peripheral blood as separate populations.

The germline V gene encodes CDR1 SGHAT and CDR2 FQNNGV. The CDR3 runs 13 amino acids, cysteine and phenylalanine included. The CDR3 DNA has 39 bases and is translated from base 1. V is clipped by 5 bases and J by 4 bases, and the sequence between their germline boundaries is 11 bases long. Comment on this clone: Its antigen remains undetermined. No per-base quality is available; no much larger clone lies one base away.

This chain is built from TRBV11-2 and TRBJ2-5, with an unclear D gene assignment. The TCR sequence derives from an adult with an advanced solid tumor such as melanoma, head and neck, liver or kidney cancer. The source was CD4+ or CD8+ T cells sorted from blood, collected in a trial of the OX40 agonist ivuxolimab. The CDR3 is CASSTRGGETQYF. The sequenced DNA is TGTGCCAGCAGCACAAGAGGCGGAGAGACCCAGTACTTC.